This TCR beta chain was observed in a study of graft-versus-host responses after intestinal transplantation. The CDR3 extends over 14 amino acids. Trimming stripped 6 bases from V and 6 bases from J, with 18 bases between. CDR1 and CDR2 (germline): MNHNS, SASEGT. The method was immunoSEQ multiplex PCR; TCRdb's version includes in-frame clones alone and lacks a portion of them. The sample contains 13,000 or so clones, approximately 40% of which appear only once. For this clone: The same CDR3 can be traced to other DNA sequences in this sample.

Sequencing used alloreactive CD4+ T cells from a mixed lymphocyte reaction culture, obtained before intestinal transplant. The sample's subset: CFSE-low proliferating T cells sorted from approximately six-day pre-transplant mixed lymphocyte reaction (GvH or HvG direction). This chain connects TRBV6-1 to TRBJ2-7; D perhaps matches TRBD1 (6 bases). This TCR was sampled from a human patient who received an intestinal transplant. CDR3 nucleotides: TGTGCCAGCAGCATACAGGGAATAGGACCCGAGCAGTACTTC. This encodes CASSIQGIGPEQYF.